Here is one TCR beta chain with its context. Profiling relied on immunoSEQ multiplex PCR, and the TCRdb table lists in-frame clones only, not all of them. Here the sample spans some 130,000 clones, about 93% being singletons. This sample is drawn from a study of control samples from healthy donors and cancer patients. The receptor's source is a man aged 35-49 years in good health. The sequenced sample was blood.

CDR3 bases: TGTGCCAGCAGCCAGACAGGGGGCACTGAAGCTTTCTTT. Translating it yields CASSQTGGTEAFF. The chain carries TRBV5-4 and TRBJ1-1; TRBD1 aligns across 9 bases. The V gene's germline CDR1 is SGHNT and CDR2 YYREEE (reference sequence). This CDR3 region has 13 residues. V dropped 4 bases and J dropped 4; count of bases not matched to a gene: 2.